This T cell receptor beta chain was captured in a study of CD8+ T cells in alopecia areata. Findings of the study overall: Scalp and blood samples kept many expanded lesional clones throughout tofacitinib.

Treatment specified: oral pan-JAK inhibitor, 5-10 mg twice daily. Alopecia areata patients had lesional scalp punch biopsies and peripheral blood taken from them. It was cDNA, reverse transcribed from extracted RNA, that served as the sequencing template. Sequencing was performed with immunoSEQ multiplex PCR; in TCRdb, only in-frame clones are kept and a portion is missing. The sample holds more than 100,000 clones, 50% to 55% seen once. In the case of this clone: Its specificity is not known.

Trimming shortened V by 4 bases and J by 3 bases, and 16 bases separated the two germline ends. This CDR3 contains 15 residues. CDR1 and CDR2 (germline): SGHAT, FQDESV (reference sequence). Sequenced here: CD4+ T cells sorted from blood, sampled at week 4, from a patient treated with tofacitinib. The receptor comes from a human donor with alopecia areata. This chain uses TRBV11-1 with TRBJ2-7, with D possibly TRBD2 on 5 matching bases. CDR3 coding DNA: TGTGCCAGCAGCTGGTTGGGAGCGGAGAACTACGAGCAGTACTTC. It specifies CASSWLGAENYEQYF.